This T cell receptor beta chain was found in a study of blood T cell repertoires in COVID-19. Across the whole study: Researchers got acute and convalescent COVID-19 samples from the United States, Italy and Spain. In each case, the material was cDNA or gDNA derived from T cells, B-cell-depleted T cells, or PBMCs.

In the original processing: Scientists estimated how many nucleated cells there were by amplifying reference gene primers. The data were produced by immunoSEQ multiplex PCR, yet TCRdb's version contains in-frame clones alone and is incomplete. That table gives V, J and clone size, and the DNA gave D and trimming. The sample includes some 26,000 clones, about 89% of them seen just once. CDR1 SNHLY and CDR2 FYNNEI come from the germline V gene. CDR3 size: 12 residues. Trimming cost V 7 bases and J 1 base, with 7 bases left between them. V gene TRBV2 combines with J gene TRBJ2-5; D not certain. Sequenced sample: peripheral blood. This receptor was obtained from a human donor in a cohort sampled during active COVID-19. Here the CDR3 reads CASKNIQETQYF. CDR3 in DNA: TGTGCCAGCAAAAACATCCAAGAGACCCAGTACTTC.